This T cell receptor (beta chain) was sequenced for a study of spatial heterogeneity in lung cancer (dated by TCRdb to about 2019). About the study as a whole: Beta-chain transcripts were consistently detected in greater numbers than alpha-chain transcripts, which likely reflects a higher abundance of beta-chain transcripts. A strong correlation was found between TCR transcript counts in tumor regions and a T cell transcriptional module score from matched bulk RNA-seq. In the raw uncorrected reads, each unique combination of TCR and UMI appeared more than ten times on average. TCR alpha and beta repertoires were quantitatively compared across multiple tumor regions, matched nontumor lung and blood in non-small cell lung cancer. Nonsynonymous mutation counts, determined by whole-exome sequencing of tumor tissue, were related to TCR repertoire features. At surgery, hundreds of tumor regions, 64 matched nontumor lung samples and some 54 PBMC samples were TCR-sequenced for both alpha and beta chains. The paper as a whole reports these results and caveats: Confirming at a functional level the hypothesis that regional TCRs recognize regional mutations was considered to require additional single-cell paired TCR alpha and beta sequencing. The count of ubiquitous expanded TCRs correlated with the count of ubiquitous nonsynonymous mutations, and the count of regional expanded TCRs correlated with the count of regional nonsynonymous mutations. Estimated TCR-seq coverage of tumor T cells was only approximately 7.4% for alpha chains and around 13% for beta chains. A correlation was observed between the number of expanded intratumoral alpha and beta TCRs and the tumor nonsynonymous mutation count.

This clonotype is labeled large (0.1 to 1%). Its antigen has not been determined. Base quality data are lacking; no much larger clone is found one base away. Libraries were built with 5' RACE. Sequencing instrument: NextSeq 500. In the TCR library protocol, a unique molecular identifier was attached to each TCR cDNA molecule so that PCR and sequencing errors could be corrected. The authors' pipeline ran thus. TCR identification, UMI-based error correction and CDR3 extraction were performed with Decombinator tools. TCRs above a frequency of 2 per 1,000, corresponding to the top 1% of the tumor frequency distribution, were defined as expanded. Expanded tumor TCRs were classed as regional if statistically deemed absent (corrected P<0.05) from at least one tumor region, otherwise ubiquitous. Renyi diversity was computed with the R vegan package after each repertoire had been subsampled 100 times to 5,000 TCRs. CDR3 similarity networks were built from amino acid triplet string-kernel similarity, connecting CDR3s with pairwise similarity above 0.82. TCRdb redid the processing of the public reads, applying fastp at Q25 and MiXCR, and retained in-frame beta chains. Every CDR3 protein is listed once, alongside the most common genes and DNA of its rows. TCRdb's processing, not the authors', yielded these V and J calls. The sample yields hundreds of distinct CDR3 sequences; about 22% were counted once. The ten largest account for approximately 19% of the sample.

The germline V end is reduced by 5 bases and the J end by 7 bases; junction bases left unmatched: 8. The germline V gene sets CDR1 to SNHLY and CDR2 to FYNNEI. From the cysteine through the phenylalanine, the CDR3 covers 15 amino acids. The read is trimmed to its CDR3 DNA, 45 bases read in frame from base 1. What this sample's time point label stands for: sample taken at primary tumor resection. Donors were approximately 72 patients with early-stage, untreated non-small cell lung cancer from the lung TRACERx cohort. Whole RNA extracted from tumor and nontumor lung tissue, or from cryopreserved PBMC samples, was used for TCR sequencing without cell sorting. Only patients for whom sufficient RNA was available from at least two tumor regions were selected for TCR sequencing. A lung pathologist reviewed the tumor and adjacent nontumor lung specimens before the specimens were selected.

The rearrangement combines TRBV2 with TRBJ2-2, with TRBD1 matching 9 junction bases. This sequence originates from a male donor with early-stage non-small cell lung cancer. Specimen: lung tumor tissue, collected at surgery. The encoded CDR3 is CASSTGQGRIGELFF. The DNA reads TGTGCCAGCAGTACTGGACAGGGGAGAATCGGGGAGCTGTTTTTT.